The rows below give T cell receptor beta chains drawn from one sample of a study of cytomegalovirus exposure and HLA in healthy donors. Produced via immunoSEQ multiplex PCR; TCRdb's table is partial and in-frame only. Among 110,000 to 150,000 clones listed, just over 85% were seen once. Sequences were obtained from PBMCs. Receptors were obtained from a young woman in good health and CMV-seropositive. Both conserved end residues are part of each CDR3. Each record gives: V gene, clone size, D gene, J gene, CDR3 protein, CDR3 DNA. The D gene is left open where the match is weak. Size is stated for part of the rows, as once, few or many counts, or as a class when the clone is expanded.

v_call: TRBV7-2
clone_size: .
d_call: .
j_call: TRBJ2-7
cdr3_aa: CASSLSRDSPYEQYF
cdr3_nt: TGTGCCAGCAGCTTAAGCCGGGACTCTCCTTACGAGCAGTACTTC

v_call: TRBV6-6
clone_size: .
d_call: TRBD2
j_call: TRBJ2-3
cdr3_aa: CASSSTYGGERDTQYF
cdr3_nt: TGTGCCAGCAGTTCAACTTACGGGGGGGAGAGAGATACGCAGTATTTT

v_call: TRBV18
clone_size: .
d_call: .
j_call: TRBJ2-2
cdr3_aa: CASSPRHGVDTGELFF
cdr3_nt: TGTGCCAGCTCACCTAGACACGGGGTGGACACCGGGGAGCTGTTTTTT

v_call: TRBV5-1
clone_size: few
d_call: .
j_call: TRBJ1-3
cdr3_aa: CASKIGVSGNTIYF
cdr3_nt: TGCGCCAGCAAAATCGGGGTCTCTGGAAACACCATATATTTT

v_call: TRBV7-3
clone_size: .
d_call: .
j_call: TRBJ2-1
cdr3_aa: CASSLGGAKEQFF
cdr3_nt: TGTGCCAGCAGCTTAGGGGGGGCGAAAGAGCAGTTCTTC

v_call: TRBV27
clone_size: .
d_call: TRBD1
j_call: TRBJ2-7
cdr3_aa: CASSLLHGTGAYEQYF
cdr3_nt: TGTGCCAGCAGTCTACTCCACGGGACAGGGGCCTACGAGCAGTACTTC

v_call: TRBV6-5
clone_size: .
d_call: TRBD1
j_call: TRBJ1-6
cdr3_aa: CASSSQGVLGSPLHF
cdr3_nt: TGTGCCAGCAGTTCTCAGGGGGTCCTAGGATCACCCCTCCACTTT

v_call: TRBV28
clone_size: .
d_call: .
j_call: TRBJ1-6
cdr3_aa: CASSSIRRGASNSPLHF
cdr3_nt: TGTGCCAGCAGTTCCATCCGGCGGGGCGCTTCGAATTCACCCCTCCACTTT

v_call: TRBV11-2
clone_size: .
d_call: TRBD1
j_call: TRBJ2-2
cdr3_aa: CASSLGFNRGTGELFF
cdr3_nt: TGTGCCAGCAGCTTAGGCTTCAACAGGGGTACGGGGGAGCTGTTTTTT

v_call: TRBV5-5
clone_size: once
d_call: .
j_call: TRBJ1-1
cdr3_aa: CASSLGLSWAFF
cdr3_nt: TGTGCCAGCAGTCTGGGACTAAGTTGGGCTTTCTTT

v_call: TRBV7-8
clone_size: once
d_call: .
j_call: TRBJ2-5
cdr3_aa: CASSLGLTGYQETQYF
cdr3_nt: TGTGCCAGCAGCTTAGGCCTCACGGGGTACCAAGAGACCCAGTACTTC

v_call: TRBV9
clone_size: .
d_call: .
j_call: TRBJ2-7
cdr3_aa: CASSVDQGEQYF
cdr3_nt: TGTGCCAGCAGCGTAGATCAGGGCGAGCAGTACTTC

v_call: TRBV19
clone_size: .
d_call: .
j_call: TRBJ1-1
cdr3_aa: CASSSQGGNTEAFF
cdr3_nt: TGTGCCAGTAGCTCGCAGGGAGGTAACACTGAAGCTTTCTTT

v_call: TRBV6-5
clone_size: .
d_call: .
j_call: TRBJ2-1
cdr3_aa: CASSYSATGHSEQFF
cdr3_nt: TGTGCCAGCAGTTACTCGGCGACAGGCCACTCGGAGCAGTTCTTC

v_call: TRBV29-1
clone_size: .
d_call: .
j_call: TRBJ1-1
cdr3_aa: CSVVAGNTEAFF
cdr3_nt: TGCAGCGTTGTTGCGGGGAACACTGAAGCTTTCTTT

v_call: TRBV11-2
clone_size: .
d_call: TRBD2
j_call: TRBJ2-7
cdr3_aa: CASRKAGNYEQYF
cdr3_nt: TGTGCCAGCCGTAAAGCGGGGAACTACGAGCAGTACTTC

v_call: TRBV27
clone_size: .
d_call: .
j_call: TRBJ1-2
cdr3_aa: CASSGQYYGYTF
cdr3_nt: TGTGCCAGCAGTGGGCAGTACTATGGCTACACCTTC

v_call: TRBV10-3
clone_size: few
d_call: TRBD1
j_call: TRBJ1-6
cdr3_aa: CAISGTGGNRSPLHF
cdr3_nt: TGTGCCATCAGTGGGACAGGGGGAAACCGGTCACCCCTCCACTTT

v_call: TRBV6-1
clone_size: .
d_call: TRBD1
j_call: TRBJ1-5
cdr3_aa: CASSPQTGKNQPQHF
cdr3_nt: TGTGCCAGCAGTCCTCAGACAGGGAAGAATCAGCCCCAGCATTTT

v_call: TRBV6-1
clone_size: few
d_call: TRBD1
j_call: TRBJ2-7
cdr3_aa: CASSATGQIEQYF
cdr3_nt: TGTGCCAGCAGTGCCACGGGACAGATCGAGCAGTACTTC

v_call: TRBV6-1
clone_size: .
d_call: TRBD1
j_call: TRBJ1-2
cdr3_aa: CASSVSDRGYGYTF
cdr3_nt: TGTGCCAGCAGTGTGTCGGACAGGGGGTATGGCTACACCTTC

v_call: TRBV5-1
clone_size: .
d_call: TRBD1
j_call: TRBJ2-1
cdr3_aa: CASSLGTDRGNEQFF
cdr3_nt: TGCGCCAGCAGCTTGGGGACGGACAGGGGTAATGAGCAGTTCTTC

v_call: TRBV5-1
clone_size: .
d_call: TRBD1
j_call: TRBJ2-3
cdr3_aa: CASRERTGTSDTQYF
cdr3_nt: TGCGCCAGCAGGGAAAGGACAGGGACATCAGATACGCAGTATTTT

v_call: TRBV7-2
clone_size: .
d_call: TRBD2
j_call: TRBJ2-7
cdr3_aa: CASSSQKAPAGVLYEQYF
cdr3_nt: TGTGCCAGCAGCTCTCAAAAGGCCCCAGCGGGAGTGCTGTACGAGCAGTACTTC

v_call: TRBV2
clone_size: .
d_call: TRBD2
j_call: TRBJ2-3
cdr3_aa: CASSVAREADTQYF
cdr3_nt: TGTGCCAGCAGTGTGGCACGGGAGGCAGATACGCAGTATTTT

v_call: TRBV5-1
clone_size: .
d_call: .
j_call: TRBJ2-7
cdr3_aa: CASSLGQGGYEQYF
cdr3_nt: TGCGCCAGCAGCTTGGGCCAGGGAGGCTACGAGCAGTACTTC

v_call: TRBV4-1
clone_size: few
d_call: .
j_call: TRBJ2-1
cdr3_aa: CASSQVLQVEPHEQFF
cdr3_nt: TGCGCCAGCAGCCAAGTTTTGCAAGTGGAGCCCCATGAGCAGTTCTTC

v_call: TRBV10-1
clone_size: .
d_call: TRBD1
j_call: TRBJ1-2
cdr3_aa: CASTAGGGYGYTF
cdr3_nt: TGCGCCAGCACGGCAGGGGGTGGTTATGGCTACACCTTC

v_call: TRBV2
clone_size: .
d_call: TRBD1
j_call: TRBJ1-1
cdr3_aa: CASISGDRGPGTEAFF
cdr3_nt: TGTGCCAGCATCTCAGGGGACAGGGGTCCTGGCACTGAAGCTTTCTTT

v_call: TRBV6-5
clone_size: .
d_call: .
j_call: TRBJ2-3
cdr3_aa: CASSSRDTQYF
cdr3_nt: TGTGCCAGCAGTTCTAGGGATACGCAGTATTTT

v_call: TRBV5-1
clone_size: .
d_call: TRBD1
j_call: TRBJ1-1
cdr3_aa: CASSTGQGRTEAFF
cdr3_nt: TGCGCCAGCAGCACTGGACAGGGGAGGACTGAAGCTTTCTTT

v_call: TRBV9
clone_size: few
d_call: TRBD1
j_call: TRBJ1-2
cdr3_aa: CASSPSRKSDRDQGYGYTF
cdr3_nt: TGTGCCAGCAGCCCCAGTAGGAAATCTGACAGGGATCAAGGCTATGGCTACACCTTC

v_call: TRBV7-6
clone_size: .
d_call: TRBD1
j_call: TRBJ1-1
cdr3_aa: CASSQNQGAAEAFF
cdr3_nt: TGTGCCAGCAGCCAAAATCAGGGGGCCGCTGAAGCTTTCTTT

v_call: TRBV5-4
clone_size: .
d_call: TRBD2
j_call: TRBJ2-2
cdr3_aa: CASSRRLAGVTGELFF
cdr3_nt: TGTGCCAGCAGCCGGCGGCTAGCGGGAGTCACCGGGGAGCTGTTTTTT

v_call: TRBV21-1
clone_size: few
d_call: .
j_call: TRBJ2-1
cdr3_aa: CASSKLGRGSMGPNEQFF
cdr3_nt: TGTGCCAGCAGCAAACTAGGAAGGGGGTCCATGGGGCCGAATGAGCAGTTCTTC

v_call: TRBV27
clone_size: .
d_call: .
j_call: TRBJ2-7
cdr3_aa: CASSLSGATYEQYF
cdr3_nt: TGTGCCAGCAGTTTATCAGGGGCCACCTACGAGCAGTACTTC

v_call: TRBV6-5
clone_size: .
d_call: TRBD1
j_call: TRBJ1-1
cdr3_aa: CASRKPGQGKAFF
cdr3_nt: TGTGCCAGCAGGAAACCGGGACAGGGGAAAGCTTTCTTT

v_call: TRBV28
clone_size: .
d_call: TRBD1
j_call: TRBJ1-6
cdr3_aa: CASRSTGTGGSPLHF
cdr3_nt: TGTGCCAGCAGGTCGACCGGGACAGGGGGTTCACCCCTCCACTTT

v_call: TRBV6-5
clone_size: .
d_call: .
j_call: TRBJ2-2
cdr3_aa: CASSETGSTGELFF
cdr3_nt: TGTGCCAGCAGTGAAACAGGTTCCACCGGGGAGCTGTTTTTT

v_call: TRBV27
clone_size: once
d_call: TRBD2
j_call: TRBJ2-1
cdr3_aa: CASTSGNEQFF
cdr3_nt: TGTGCCAGCACTAGCGGGAATGAGCAGTTCTTC

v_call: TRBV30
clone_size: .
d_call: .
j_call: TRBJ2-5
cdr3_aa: CAWKFTLGAETQYF
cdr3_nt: TGTGCCTGGAAGTTCACTCTAGGTGCAGAGACCCAGTACTTC

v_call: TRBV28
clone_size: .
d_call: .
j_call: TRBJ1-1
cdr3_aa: CATYDRNTEAFF
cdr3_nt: TGTGCCACCTACGACAGGAACACTGAAGCTTTCTTT

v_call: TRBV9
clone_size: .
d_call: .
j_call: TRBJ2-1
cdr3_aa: CASSVAPVYNNEQFF
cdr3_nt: TGTGCCAGCAGCGTAGCCCCCGTATATAACAATGAGCAGTTCTTC

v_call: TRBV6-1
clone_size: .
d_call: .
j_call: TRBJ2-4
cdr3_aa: CASSEWLGDIQYF
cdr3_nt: TGTGCCAGCAGTGAATGGTTAGGGGACATTCAGTACTTC

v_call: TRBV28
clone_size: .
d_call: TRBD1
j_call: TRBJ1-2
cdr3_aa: CASSPITGAIYGYTF
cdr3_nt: TGTGCCAGCAGCCCTATAACAGGGGCGATCTATGGCTACACCTTC

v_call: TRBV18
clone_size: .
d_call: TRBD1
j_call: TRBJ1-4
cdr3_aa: CASSPGQGNLSKEKLFF
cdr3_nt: TGTGCCAGCTCACCTGGACAGGGGAATCTCTCAAAGGAAAAACTGTTTTTT

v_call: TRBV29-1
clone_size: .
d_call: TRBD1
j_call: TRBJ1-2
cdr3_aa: CSVGQGNGYTF
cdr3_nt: TGCAGCGTTGGACAGGGAAATGGCTACACCTTC

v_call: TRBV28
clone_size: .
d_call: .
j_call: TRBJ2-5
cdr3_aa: CASSFSGPLVETQYF
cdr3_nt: TGTGCCAGCAGTTTTTCAGGGCCCCTGGTGGAGACCCAGTACTTC

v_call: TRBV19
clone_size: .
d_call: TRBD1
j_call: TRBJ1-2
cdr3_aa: CASSITGGAVYGYTF
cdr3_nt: TGTGCCAGTAGTATAACAGGGGGCGCGGTCTATGGCTACACCTTC

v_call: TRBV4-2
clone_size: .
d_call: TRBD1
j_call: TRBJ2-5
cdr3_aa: CASSHQIGTAQETQYF
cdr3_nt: TGTGCCAGCAGCCACCAAATCGGGACAGCACAAGAGACCCAGTACTTC

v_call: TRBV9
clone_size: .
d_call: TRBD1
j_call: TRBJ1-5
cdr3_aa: CASSVEGASNQPQHF
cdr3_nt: TGTGCCAGCAGCGTGGAGGGGGCGAGCAATCAGCCCCAGCATTTT

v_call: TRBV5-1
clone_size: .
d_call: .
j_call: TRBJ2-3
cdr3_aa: CASSPMGHGSTDTQYF
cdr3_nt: TGCGCCAGCAGCCCCATGGGACACGGGAGCACAGATACGCAGTATTTT

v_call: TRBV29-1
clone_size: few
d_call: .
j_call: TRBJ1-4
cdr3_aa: CSVQGPLGKLFF
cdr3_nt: TGCAGCGTACAGGGACCCTTGGGAAAACTGTTTTTT

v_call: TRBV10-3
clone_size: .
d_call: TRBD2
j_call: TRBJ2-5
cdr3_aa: CAISESSGSEAQYF
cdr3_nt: TGTGCCATCAGTGAGTCTAGCGGGAGCGAGGCCCAGTACTTC

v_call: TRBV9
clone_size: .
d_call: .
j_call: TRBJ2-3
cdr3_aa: CASSVEGKGSITDTQYF
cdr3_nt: TGTGCCAGCAGCGTAGAAGGGAAAGGGAGTATTACAGATACGCAGTATTTT

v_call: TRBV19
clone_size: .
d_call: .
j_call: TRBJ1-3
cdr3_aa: CASSIPARVPDTIYF
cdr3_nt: TGTGCCAGTAGTATCCCGGCCAGGGTACCGGACACCATATATTTT

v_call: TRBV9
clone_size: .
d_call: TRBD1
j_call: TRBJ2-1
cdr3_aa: CASSVVPGGRVLGHNEQFF
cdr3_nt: TGTGCCAGCAGCGTAGTCCCAGGGGGCAGGGTCCTGGGCCACAATGAGCAGTTCTTC